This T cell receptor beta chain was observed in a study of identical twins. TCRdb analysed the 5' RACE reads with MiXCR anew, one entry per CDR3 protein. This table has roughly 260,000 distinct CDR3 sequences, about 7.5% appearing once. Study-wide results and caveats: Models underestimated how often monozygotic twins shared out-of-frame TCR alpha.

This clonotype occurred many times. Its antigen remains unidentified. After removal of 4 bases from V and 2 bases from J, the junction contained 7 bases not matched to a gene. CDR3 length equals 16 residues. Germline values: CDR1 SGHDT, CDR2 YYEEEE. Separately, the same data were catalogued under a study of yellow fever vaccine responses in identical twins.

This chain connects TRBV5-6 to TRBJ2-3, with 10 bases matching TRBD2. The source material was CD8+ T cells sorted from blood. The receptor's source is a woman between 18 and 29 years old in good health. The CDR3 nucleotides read TGTGCCAGCAGCATGTCAGCGGGGGGGCACACAGATACGCAGTATTTT. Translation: CASSMSAGGHTDTQYF.